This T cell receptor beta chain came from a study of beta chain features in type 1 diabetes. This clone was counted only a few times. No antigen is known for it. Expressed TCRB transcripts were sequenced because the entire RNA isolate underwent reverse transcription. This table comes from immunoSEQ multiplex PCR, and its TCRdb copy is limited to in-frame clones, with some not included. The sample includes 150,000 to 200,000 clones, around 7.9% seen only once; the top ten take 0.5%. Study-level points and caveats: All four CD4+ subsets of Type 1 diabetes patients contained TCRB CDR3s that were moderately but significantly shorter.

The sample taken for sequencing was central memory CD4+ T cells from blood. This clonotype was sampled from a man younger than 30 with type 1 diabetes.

In DNA form, the CDR3 reads TGTGCCTGGAGTACTAGCGGCACCGGGGAGCTGTTTTTT. Translating it yields CAWSTSGTGELFF. The rearrangement uses TRBV30 and TRBJ2-2, with TRBD2 matching over 8 bases. From germline, CDR1 is GTSNPN and CDR2 SVGIG (reference sequence). Germline trimming cut 2 bases from V and 4 bases from J; bases unmatched to any gene: 0. There are 13 residues in the CDR3.